The clone carrying this TCR beta chain has a handful of counts. Its antigen remains unidentified. This entry belongs to a study of T-cell memory formation after mild COVID-19. On the study more broadly: TCR clusters were mostly donor specific.

Germline CDR1 is MNHEY and CDR2 is SVGAGI. Trimming took off 10 bases at V and 4 bases at J, with 19 bases between the two ends. The CDR3 runs to 15 residues. MiXCR was run by TCRdb on the 5' RACE reads, yielding one entry per CDR3 protein. The sample lists about 340,000 distinct CDR3 sequences, 20% to 25% occurring once. Study-level findings and limits: Later expanders leaned CD4+, whereas clones that contracted between day 15 and 85 were balanced CD4/CD8.

Sequencing used PBMCs or a T cell subset sorted from them (not recorded which). This chain links TRBV6-5 with TRBJ2-2; D not certain. The sequence was obtained from a man aged 18-30 years who had mild COVID-19 (a few samples of this study predate the infection). Cell type and time point are not known. The CDR3: CATHDPGRITGELFF. In DNA, the CDR3 is TGTGCCACGCACGACCCCGGGCGAATCACCGGGGAGCTGTTTTTT.